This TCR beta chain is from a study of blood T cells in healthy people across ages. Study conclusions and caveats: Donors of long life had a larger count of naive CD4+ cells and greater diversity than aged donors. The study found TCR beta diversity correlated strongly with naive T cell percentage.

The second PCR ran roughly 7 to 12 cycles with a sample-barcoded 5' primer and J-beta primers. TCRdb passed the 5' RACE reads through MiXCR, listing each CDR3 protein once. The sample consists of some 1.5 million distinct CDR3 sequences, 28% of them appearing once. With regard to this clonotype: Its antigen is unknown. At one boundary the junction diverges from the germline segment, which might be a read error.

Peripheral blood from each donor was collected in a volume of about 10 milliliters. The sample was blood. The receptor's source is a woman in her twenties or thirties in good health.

CDR3 in DNA: TGCGCCAGCAGCCCAGGGTCTGGGGCCAACGTCCCGACTTTC. Its translation is CASSPGSGANVPTF. V gene TRBV5-1 combines with J gene TRBJ2-6; D might be TRBD1 (5 bases). CDR1 SGHRS and CDR2 YFSETQ come from the germline V gene. The CDR3 loop spans 14 amino acids.